One sample yielded the 32 T cell receptor beta chains listed below, sequenced in a study of naive and memory T cell subsets. Both TRBC1 and TRBC2 were covered by a beta constant-region primer of two equimolar oligonucleotides. Via MiXCR, TCRdb re-called the UMI-ligation and nested PCR reads, giving one row per CDR3 protein. This sample has about 21,000 distinct CDR3 sequences, with approximately 10% found just once. The sample taken for sequencing was central memory CD8+ T cells from blood. Receptors originate from a human donor in good health.

This clonotype was counted only a few times. J is TRBJ1-1 and V is TRBV6-6; 8 bases align to TRBD1. In germline, CDR1 is MNHNY, CDR2 SVGAGI (reference sequence). Trimming cost V 2 bases and J 1 base; bases outside gene matches: 3. The CDR3 extends over 15 amino acids. CDR3 bases: TGTGCCAGCAGTTACACCGGGACAGGGAACACTGAAGCTTTCTTT. It yields the protein CASSYTGTGNTEAFF.

The chain combines TRBV20-1 with TRBJ2-1, with D perhaps TRBD1 or TRBD2 (5 bases each). Per germline, CDR1 DFQATT and CDR2 SNEGSKA (reference sequence). Trimming took 1 base from V and 8 from J, leaving 21 bases between them. This CDR3 spans 16 amino acids. The chain's CDR3 is CSARAPPGPSGDEQFF. The CDR3 region has the DNA TGCAGTGCTAGAGCCCCCCCGGGACCATCAGGCGATGAGCAGTTCTTC.

This clonotype was counted between two and nine times. The J gene is TRBJ2-3, the V gene TRBV11-2, with unresolved D. V was trimmed by 4 bases and J by 2 bases, leaving 10 bases between them. The CDR3 spans 14 residues. CDR1 and CDR2 from the germline V gene are SGHAT and FQNNGV. The CDR3 region has the DNA TGTGCCAGCAGCTCACTTAGGTACACAGATACGCAGTATTTT. Protein: CASSSLRYTDTQYF.

J is TRBJ1-6 and V is TRBV5-1, with D possibly being TRBD1 (6 bases). This CDR3 region has 15 residues. Germline-derived CDR1 and CDR2 are SGHRS and YFSETQ. Trimming removed 2 bases at V and 9 bases at J, with 15 bases between. The CDR3 nucleotides are TGCGCCAGCAGCTTAGGGACACTTCAAAGTTCACCCCTCCACTTT. Translated, it gives CASSLGTLQSSPLHF.

The rearrangement joins TRBV2 to TRBJ1-2; D gene unclear. CDR3 length equals 11 residues. Deletions cut 7 bases from V and 7 bases from J, with 10 bases between. Per germline, CDR1 SNHLY and CDR2 FYNNEI. The CDR3, as DNA: TGTGCCAGCAACCCCTGGGGTGGCTACACCTTC. Protein: CASNPWGGYTF.

This clonotype was observed a few times. The chain combines TRBV20-1 with TRBJ1-1, with D hard to call. V was cut by 3 bases and J by 1 base, with 15 bases left in between. The CDR3 is 15 amino acids. CDR1 and CDR2 (germline): DFQATT, SNEGSKA (reference sequence). This chain's CDR3 is CSASPSPARNTEAFF. CDR3 coding DNA: TGCAGTGCTAGCCCATCGCCCGCAAGGAACACTGAAGCTTTCTTT.

This clonotype appeared many times. The rearrangement links TRBV28 to TRBJ2-1; the D gene is possibly TRBD2 (5 bases). Germline V gives CDR1 MDHEN, CDR2 SYDVKM. The CDR3 totals 13 residues. Trimming took 4 bases from V and 8 from J, leaving 12 bases between them. The CDR3 nucleotides read TGTGCCAGCAGTTGTCCAAGCGGAGATGAGCAGTTCTTC. This sequence encodes CASSCPSGDEQFF.

This clonotype was counted a few times. The CDR3 loop is CASSVALGAGTEAFF. DNA of the CDR3: TGTGCCAGCAGCGTAGCTCTGGGGGCGGGCACTGAAGCTTTCTTT. This chain joins TRBV9 and TRBJ1-1, with a tentative D call TRBD1 (6 bases). CDR1 and CDR2 (germline): SGDLS, YYNGEE. V lost 0 bases and J lost 4, with 13 bases in between. The CDR3 consists of 15 residues. The full variable domain, with the rest looked up from reference TRBV9 and TRBJ1-1, is DSGVTQTPKHLITATGQRVTLRCSPRSGDLSVYWYQQSLDQGLQFLIQYYNGEERAKGNILERFSAQQFPDLHSELNLSSLELGDSALYFCASSVALGAGTEAFFGQGTRLTVV.

The sample holds many counts of this clonotype. The chain has TRBV5-1 and TRBJ2-7; maybe TRBD2 (6 bases). Germline V gene sequence: CDR1 SGHRS, CDR2 YFSETQ. V dropped 1 base and J dropped 4 bases, with 15 bases sitting between them. This CDR3 is built from 15 residues. The CDR3 DNA reads as TGCGCCAGCAGCTTGATAGCGGACCAAAGGTACGAGCAGTACTTC. Translating gives CASSLIADQRYEQYF.

This clonotype appeared a few times. The V call is TRBV18, the J call TRBJ1-2; weak D call: TRBD1 (6 bases). The V gene lost 2 bases and the J gene lost 0 bases, with 16 bases spanning the gap. The germline gives CDR1 KGHSH, CDR2 LQKENI. CDR3 length: 17 amino acids. In DNA form, the CDR3 reads TGTGCCAGCTCACCAAGAAGACAGGTTGCCTCTAACTATGGCTACACCTTC. Amino acids: CASSPRRQVASNYGYTF.

In its sample, this clonotype was seen many times. This sequence joins TRBV10-2 and TRBJ1-5; unclear D gene. CDR3 length: 14 residues. V shed 6 bases and J shed 6 bases, with 15 bases lying between them. Germline CDR1 reads WSHSY; CDR2 reads SAAADI. The CDR3 DNA reads as TGCGCCAGCAGGGACTCCAGCCGGGGTCAGCCCCAGCATTTT. This encodes CASRDSSRGQPQHF.

Ten or more counts support this clonotype. This sequence joins TRBV4-1 and TRBJ1-1, with D possibly matching TRBD1 (5 bases). The ends were cut back, 5 bases at V and 2 bases at J, with 18 bases in the middle. This CDR3 comprises 16 residues. Germline CDR1 and CDR2: MGHRA and YSYEKL. The chain's CDR3 is CASSTRTGQLNTEAFF. The CDR3 DNA reads as TGCGCCAGCAGCACACGCACCGGACAACTCAACACTGAAGCTTTCTTT.

In this sample, this clonotype turned up many times. The chain carries TRBV27 and TRBJ2-7; TRBD2 aligns across 7 bases. The ends lost 3 bases at V and 0 bases at J; junction bases unmatched: 5. CDR1 and CDR2 from the germline V gene are MNHEY and SMNVEV (reference sequence). The CDR3 has 15 residues. The CDR3 sequence: CASSFRSGTSYEQYF. The CDR3 region has the DNA TGTGCCAGCAGTTTTCGAAGCGGGACCTCCTACGAGCAGTACTTC.

This rearrangement joins TRBV6-1 to TRBJ2-5; D is possibly TRBD1 or TRBD2 (5 bases each). CDR3 length equals 14 residues. Looked up from germline, CDR1 is MNHNS and CDR2 is SASEGT. V lost 8 bases, J lost 4 bases, and 17 bases lay in between. For the CDR3, the DNA is TGTGCCAGCGGGCCCGGGACCGACTTAGAGACCCAGTACTTC. Protein: CASGPGTDLETQYF.

This clonotype was seen a handful of times. The gene calls are TRBV20-1 and TRBJ2-1; 7 nucleotides line up with TRBD2. CDR3 length: 15 amino acids. Germline V gene lookup returns CDR1 DFQATT and CDR2 SNEGSKA (reference sequence). The junction had 6 bases not matched to a gene; V was cut back by 0 bases and J by 4 bases. CDR3: CSARDGSGVYNEQFF. Here the CDR3 DNA reads TGCAGTGCTAGAGATGGAAGCGGGGTTTACAATGAGCAGTTCTTC.

In this sample, this clonotype turned up a few times. The chain combines TRBV9 with TRBJ2-3; a possible D gene is TRBD2 (5 bases). V lost 0 bases, J lost 2 bases, and 10 bases lay in between. Looked up from germline, CDR1 is SGDLS and CDR2 is YYNGEE. The CDR3 has 15 amino acids. The CDR3 sequence: CASSVAGLTTDTQYF. The CDR3 bases are TGTGCCAGCAGCGTAGCTGGACTCACCACAGATACGCAGTATTTT.

In this sample, this clonotype turned up many times. The V and J genes are TRBV5-1 and TRBJ1-1; 9 positions match TRBD1. V was pared by 4 bases and J by 6 bases, with 4 bases of the junction left unmatched. Germline V gene data show CDR1 as SGHRS and CDR2 as YFSETQ. The CDR3 length is 13 residues. Here the CDR3 reads CASSLWTGAEAFF. Written as DNA, the CDR3 is TGCGCCAGCAGCCTTTGGACAGGGGCTGAAGCTTTCTTT. Variable domain in full (rest from reference TRBV5-1 and TRBJ1-1): KAGVTQTPRYLIKTRGQQVTLSCSPISGHRSVSWYQQTPGQGLQFLFEYFSETQRNKGNFPGRFSGRQFSNSRSEMNVSTLELGDSALYLCASSLWTGAEAFFGQGTRLTVV.

This clonotype was found many times. This chain uses TRBV29-1 with TRBJ1-2; a weak D match, TRBD1 (5 bases). Germline V lookup: CDR1 SQVTM, CDR2 ANQGSEA. The CDR3 is 11 amino acids. Trimming removed 4 bases from V and 6 bases from J, with 9 bases in between. The CDR3 bases are TGCAGCGTTGGACAGACCGATGGCTACACCTTC. Amino acids: CSVGQTDGYTF.

The genes are TRBV15 and TRBJ2-1, with D perhaps matching TRBD1 (5 bases). V lost 8 bases and J 4 bases, leaving 12 bases between the germline ends. Per the germline V gene, CDR1 is LNHNV and CDR2 is YYDKDF (reference sequence). The CDR3 loop spans 13 amino acids. CDR3 in DNA: TGTGCCACCTCCAGGGTTTATTACAATGAGCAGTTCTTC. It encodes CATSRVYYNEQFF.

The V gene is TRBV27, the J gene TRBJ2-2; D is perhaps TRBD1 (5 bases). The CDR3 loop spans 13 amino acids. V was cut by 0 bases and J by 6 bases, with 5 bases left in between. Germline V gene data show CDR1 as MNHEY and CDR2 as SMNVEV (reference sequence). CDR3 DNA: TGTGCCAGCAGTTTATCAGGGGCCGGGGAGCTGTTTTTT. Protein: CASSLSGAGELFF.

In its sample, this clonotype was seen a few times. This chain connects TRBV29-1 to TRBJ1-2, with D perhaps TRBD1 (5 bases). This CDR3 contains 15 residues. Deletions cut 0 bases from V and 1 base from J, with 12 bases between. In germline, CDR1 is SQVTM, CDR2 ANQGSEA. This CDR3 is CSVEDEGWFNYGYTF. The CDR3 DNA follows: TGCAGCGTTGAAGACGAGGGGTGGTTTAACTATGGCTACACCTTC.

Remarks on this clonotype: A much larger clone lies a single base off, so this may be a read error. The rearrangement joins TRBV12-3 or TRBV12-4 to TRBJ2-3, with a tentative D call TRBD2 (5 bases). Trimming stripped 0 bases from V and 2 bases from J, with 15 bases between. The CDR3 is 17 amino acids. The CDR3 region is CASSLAGAPVHTDTQYF. The CDR3 nucleotides are TGTGCCAGCAGTTTAGCGGGAGCGCCCGTCCACACAGATACGCAGTATTTT.

The chain carries TRBV2 and TRBJ1-2; D remains ambiguous. V lost 7 bases and J lost 0, with 12 bases in between. This CDR3 spans 14 amino acids. The germline CDR1 and CDR2 sequences are SNHLY and FYNNEI. The CDR3 loop is CASTEGDTNYGYTF. CDR3 sequence (DNA): TGTGCCAGCACCGAGGGAGATACTAACTATGGCTACACCTTC.

This clonotype was picked up many times. The genes are TRBV10-2 and TRBJ2-1; 9 bases match TRBD2. From germline, CDR1 is WSHSY and CDR2 SAAADI. This CDR3 has 18 amino acids. Trimming removed 3 bases from V and 9 bases from J; junction bases left unmatched: 18. The CDR3: CASSDSAWGREGHGEQFF. In DNA, the CDR3 is TGCGCCAGCAGTGACTCCGCCTGGGGGCGGGAGGGCCATGGTGAGCAGTTCTTC.

This rearrangement joins TRBV9 to TRBJ1-1, with no clear D. CDR1 and CDR2 from the germline V gene are SGDLS and YYNGEE. CDR3 length: 13 amino acids. Between the trimmed V and J ends, which lost 2 bases and 0 bases, there was a span of 5 bases. The CDR3 loop reads CASSVTVNTEAFF. CDR3 nucleotides: TGTGCCAGCAGCGTCACAGTGAACACTGAAGCTTTCTTT.

This clonotype was seen repeatedly, ten times or more. This chain connects TRBV9 to TRBJ2-7; TRBD1 might be the D (6 bases). Germline-derived CDR1 and CDR2 are SGDLS and YYNGEE. Trimming pared 3 bases from V and 2 bases from J, leaving 9 bases between. CDR3 size: 13 residues. The CDR3 DNA is TGTGCCAGCAGCGATGGACAGACCTACGAGCAGTACTTC. Its protein product is CASSDGQTYEQYF.

The chain employs TRBV9 and TRBJ2-3; TRBD2 matches at 8 bases. CDR3 length: 16 amino acids. CDR1 is SGDLS and CDR2 is YYNGEE in the germline V gene. V was clipped by 3 bases and J by 3 bases; unmatched bases: 9. CDR3 DNA sequence: TGTGCCAGCAGCGCGACAGCGGGAGTTCGGACAGATACGCAGTATTTT. It specifies CASSATAGVRTDTQYF.

This clonotype has ten or more counts. The rearrangement joins TRBV9 to TRBJ2-2; tentatively, D is TRBD1 (5 bases). The length of the CDR3 is 18 residues. V shed 4 bases and J shed 2 bases, with 21 bases lying between them. Germline V lookup: CDR1 SGDLS, CDR2 YYNGEE. The CDR3 loop reads CASSRRLPGPINTGELFF. The CDR3 bases are TGTGCCAGCAGCAGACGACTCCCAGGGCCTATTAACACCGGGGAGCTGTTTTTT.

This clonotype was observed a handful of times. V is TRBV3-1 and J is TRBJ2-3, with 7 bases aligning to TRBD1. V was clipped by 7 bases and J by 4 bases; unmatched bases: 8. The germline gives CDR1 LGHDT, CDR2 YNNKEL (reference sequence). The length of the CDR3 is 14 residues. The CDR3 region is CASTLQGRADTQYF. CDR3 bases: TGTGCCAGCACGCTACAGGGGCGCGCAGATACGCAGTATTTT.

This clonotype has only a few counts. The chain couples TRBV27 to TRBJ2-5; TRBD2 matches 10 bases. Germline V gives CDR1 MNHEY, CDR2 SMNVEV (reference sequence). Trimming removed 3 bases from V and 4 bases from J; junction bases left unmatched: 5. The CDR3 length is 15 residues. The CDR3 sequence: CASSLTSGPLETQYF. The CDR3 DNA reads TGTGCCAGCAGTTTGACTAGCGGGCCGCTAGAGACCCAGTACTTC.

V and J are TRBV11-2 and TRBJ2-1, with D unresolved. Germline lookup yields CDR1 SGHAT and CDR2 FQNNGV. Deletions cut 3 bases from V and 7 bases from J, with 10 bases between. CDR3 length equals 13 residues. As DNA, the CDR3 is TGTGCCAGCAGCTTGGCCTTGGGGAATGAGCAGTTCTTC. It is translated as CASSLALGNEQFF.

The chain carries TRBV2 and TRBJ2-2; TRBD1 might be the D (6 bases). Looked up from germline, CDR1 is SNHLY and CDR2 is FYNNEI. The CDR3 length is 14 residues. CDR3 loop: CATKGDADTGELFF. In nucleotides, the CDR3 is TGTGCGACAAAGGGGGATGCGGACACCGGGGAGCTGTTTTTT.